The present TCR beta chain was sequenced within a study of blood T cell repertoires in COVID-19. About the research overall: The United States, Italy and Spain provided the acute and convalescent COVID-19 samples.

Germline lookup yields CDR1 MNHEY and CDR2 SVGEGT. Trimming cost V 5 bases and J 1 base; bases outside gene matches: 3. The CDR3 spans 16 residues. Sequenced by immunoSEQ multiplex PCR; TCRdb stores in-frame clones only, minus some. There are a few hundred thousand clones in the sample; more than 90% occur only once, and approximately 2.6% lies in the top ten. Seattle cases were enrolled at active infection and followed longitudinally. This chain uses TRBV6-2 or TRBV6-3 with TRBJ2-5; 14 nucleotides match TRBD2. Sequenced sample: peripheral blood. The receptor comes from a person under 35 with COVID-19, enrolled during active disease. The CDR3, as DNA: TGTGCCAGCAGTGGGGGGACTAGCGGGAGCCAAGAGACCCAGTACTTC. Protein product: CASSGGTSGSQETQYF.